This is a list of T cell receptor beta chains from one sample in a study of response to subunit inactivated influenza vaccine. TCRdb used MiXCR to reprocess the RT-PCR reads, holding one entry per CDR3 protein. This sample has 530,000 or so distinct CDR3 sequences, with about 25% found just once. The sequencing here drew on CD4+ T cells sorted from PBMCs, taken approximately 5 days after vaccination. These receptors originate from a man aged 50 to 60 who received an inactivated influenza vaccine. CDR3s include the opening cysteine and the closing phenylalanine or tryptophan. A D gene is named only where the DNA matches it firmly. Size is stated for part of the rows, as once, few or many counts, or as a class when the clone is expanded.

size: many
D: TRBD2
V: TRBV5-4
J: TRBJ2-3
DNA: TGTGCCAGCAGTTTAGCGGGTGGAGATACGCAGTATTTT
CDR3: CASSLAGGDTQYF

size: NA
D: NA
V: TRBV20-1
J: TRBJ2-5
DNA: TGCAGTGCAAGAATATCCGGCGGGGAGACCCAGTACTTC
CDR3: CSARISGGETQYF

size: NA
D: NA
V: TRBV9
J: TRBJ1-3
DNA: TGTGCCAGCAGCGTAGCGTCACATCTCTCTGGAAACACCATATATTTT
CDR3: CASSVASHLSGNTIYF

size: many
D: TRBD2
V: TRBV5-1
J: TRBJ2-1
DNA: TGCGCCAGCAGCTTCCTAGCGGACTCCTACAATGAGCAGTTCTTC
CDR3: CASSFLADSYNEQFF

size: many
D: NA
V: TRBV20-1
J: TRBJ1-2
DNA: TGCAGTGCTAGCCACCTGGGAGGGTTTGGAGGCTACACCTTC
CDR3: CSASHLGGFGGYTF

size: few
D: TRBD1
V: TRBV5-1
J: TRBJ2-1
DNA: TGCGCCAGCAGCACCAAGATAGGACAGGGAAGGTCGAATGAGCAGTTCTTC
CDR3: CASSTKIGQGRSNEQFF

size: many
D: TRBD1
V: TRBV28
J: TRBJ2-4
DNA: TGTGCCAGCAGTCCCCCGGACAGGGGTAACATTCAGTACTTC
CDR3: CASSPPDRGNIQYF

size: few
D: NA
V: TRBV28
J: TRBJ2-5
DNA: TGTGCCAGCACCCCCCCGGCAGGGGGACTCCAAGAGACCCAGTACTTC
CDR3: CASTPPAGGLQETQYF

size: NA
D: TRBD1
V: TRBV10-3
J: TRBJ2-4
DNA: TGTGCCATCAGCCGGCGGGACAGGGGCCCAACCTTAGCCAAAAACATTCAGTACTTC
CDR3: CAISRRDRGPTLAKNIQYF

size: NA
D: NA
V: TRBV7-2
J: TRBJ2-5
DNA: TGTGCCAGCAGCGTACAGGGATACCCGAGGGAGACCCAGTACTTC
CDR3: CASSVQGYPRETQYF

size: few
D: NA
V: TRBV7-2
J: TRBJ1-2
DNA: TGTGCCAGCAGCTTCCGCAGGGAAGGAGGCTACACCTTC
CDR3: CASSFRREGGYTF

size: few
D: TRBD1
V: TRBV29-1
J: TRBJ1-2
DNA: TGCAGCGTCGGGGACAGCTTCAATGGCTACACCTTC
CDR3: CSVGDSFNGYTF

size: few
D: NA
V: TRBV12-3/TRBV12-4
J: TRBJ2-3
DNA: TGTGCCAGCAGTCGAGGGTATTTACGGGAAGATACGCAGTATTTT
CDR3: CASSRGYLREDTQYF

size: NA
D: TRBD2
V: TRBV5-1
J: TRBJ2-4
DNA: TGCGCCAGCAGCTCAAGCGGGAGGGCTGAAAACATTCAGTACTTC
CDR3: CASSSSGRAENIQYF

size: NA
D: NA
V: TRBV9
J: TRBJ2-5
DNA: TGTGCCAGCAGCGTAGATGAGGGAGGAGGAGAGACCCAGTACTTC
CDR3: CASSVDEGGGETQYF

size: few
D: TRBD1
V: TRBV25-1
J: TRBJ2-3
DNA: TGTGCCAGCAGTGAATCCGGACAGGGGACAGATACGCAGTATTTT
CDR3: CASSESGQGTDTQYF

size: NA
D: NA
V: TRBV12-3/TRBV12-4
J: TRBJ1-4
DNA: TGTGCCAGCAGTTCACACGACACGGGCATTAAAAAACTGTTTTTT
CDR3: CASSSHDTGIKKLFF

size: few
D: NA
V: TRBV5-5
J: TRBJ2-2
DNA: TGTGCCAGCAGTATCGCGGGCACCGGGGAGCTGTTTTTT
CDR3: CASSIAGTGELFF

size: few
D: TRBD1
V: TRBV12-3/TRBV12-4
J: TRBJ2-5
DNA: TGTGCCAGCAGTCCCACCTCCGGGACAGCTCAAGAGACCCAGTACTTC
CDR3: CASSPTSGTAQETQYF

size: NA
D: NA
V: TRBV5-6
J: TRBJ2-7
DNA: TGTGCCAGCAGCGCACTCGGGACGGAAGGCTACGAGCAGTACTTC
CDR3: CASSALGTEGYEQYF

size: few
D: TRBD1
V: TRBV4-3
J: TRBJ1-6
DNA: TGCGCCAGCAGCCAAGAGGGGGGTCAGGGGGCGCGGAATTCACCCCTCCACTTT
CDR3: CASSQEGGQGARNSPLHF

size: few
D: NA
V: TRBV5-6
J: TRBJ1-6
DNA: TGTGCCAGCAGCACCCGTGGGTCACCCCTCCACTTT
CDR3: CASSTRGSPLHF

size: few
D: TRBD1
V: TRBV20-1
J: TRBJ1-1
DNA: TGCAGTGCTAGCCCCGGGACAGGGGATTTCACTGAAGCTTTCTTT
CDR3: CSASPGTGDFTEAFF

size: NA
D: NA
V: TRBV4-2
J: TRBJ2-1
DNA: TGTGCCAGCAGCCAAGGGGCGGCCGTGAGCTCCTACAATGAGCAGTTCTTC
CDR3: CASSQGAAVSSYNEQFF

size: NA
D: NA
V: TRBV4-1
J: TRBJ2-1
DNA: TGCGCCAGCAGCCAAGATAACGGGTTTGAGCAGTTCTTC
CDR3: CASSQDNGFEQFF

size: NA
D: NA
V: TRBV7-9
J: TRBJ1-6
DNA: TGTGCCAGCAGCCTGACACCGGGGGGTTCACCCCTCCACTTT
CDR3: CASSLTPGGSPLHF

size: NA
D: TRBD2
V: TRBV7-9
J: TRBJ2-3
DNA: TGTGCCAGCAGCTTTAGCGGGAGGGCCGGAGATACGCAGTATTTT
CDR3: CASSFSGRAGDTQYF